A selection of T cell receptor beta chains follows, all from one sample in a study of beta chain features in type 1 diabetes. Repertoires were generated with immunoSEQ multiplex PCR, while TCRdb's copy carries only in-frame clones and drops some. The sample has around 250,000 clones, approximately 15% seen once; the top ten hold about 0.02%. Sequenced: naive CD4+ T cells from blood. The receptors derive from a man aged 25 to 45 with type 1 diabetes. CDR3s include the opening cysteine and the closing phenylalanine or tryptophan. Each record gives: D gene, CDR3 length, V gene, J gene, clone size, CDR3 DNA, CDR3 protein. The D gene is left open where the match is weak. Clone size is not always given. Where it is, it says once, few, many or a class for expanded clones.

d_gene: TRBD1; len: 15; v_gene: TRBV7-9; j_gene: TRBJ2-7; abundance: few; CDR3nt: TGTGCCAGCAGCTTAAGGGGACAGGGGGCTTACGAGCAGTACTTC; CDR3aa: CASSLRGQGAYEQYF
d_gene: TRBD1; len: 16; v_gene: TRBV13; j_gene: TRBJ2-3; abundance: -; CDR3nt: TGTGCCAGCGGATTATACAGGGGGCCCTACACAGATACGCAGTATTTT; CDR3aa: CASGLYRGPYTDTQYF
d_gene: -; len: 14; v_gene: TRBV5-1; j_gene: TRBJ2-5; abundance: -; CDR3nt: TGCGCCAGCAGCGGGGGGGGCCCGGGGGAGACCCAGTACTTC; CDR3aa: CASSGGGPGETQYF
d_gene: TRBD1; len: 16; v_gene: TRBV4-1; j_gene: TRBJ1-4; abundance: -; CDR3nt: TGCGCCAGCAGCCAAGCTCAGACAGGGCTAAATGAAAAACTGTTTTTT; CDR3aa: CASSQAQTGLNEKLFF
d_gene: TRBD1; len: 14; v_gene: TRBV2; j_gene: TRBJ2-7; abundance: few; CDR3nt: TGTGCCAGCAGGGTACAGGGGTTGTCCTACGAGCAGTACTTC; CDR3aa: CASRVQGLSYEQYF
d_gene: -; len: 14; v_gene: TRBV5-4; j_gene: TRBJ1-2; abundance: -; CDR3nt: TGTGCCAGCAGCTTGGACCGGACGGGGGGCGGCTACACCTTC; CDR3aa: CASSLDRTGGGYTF
d_gene: TRBD2; len: 16; v_gene: TRBV4-1; j_gene: TRBJ2-1; abundance: -; CDR3nt: TGCGCCAGCAGCCTAAGACTAGCGGGAGCTCCGGGAGAGCAGTTCTTC; CDR3aa: CASSLRLAGAPGEQFF
d_gene: -; len: 15; v_gene: TRBV6-5; j_gene: TRBJ2-7; abundance: -; CDR3nt: TGTGCCAGCAGTTACTCTGGGGGGACCTTCTACGAGCAGTACTTC; CDR3aa: CASSYSGGTFYEQYF
d_gene: -; len: 13; v_gene: TRBV29-1; j_gene: TRBJ2-6; abundance: few; CDR3nt: TGCAGCGTTTACACCTCTGGGGCCAACGTCCTGACTTTC; CDR3aa: CSVYTSGANVLTF
d_gene: -; len: 15; v_gene: TRBV19; j_gene: TRBJ2-7; abundance: -; CDR3nt: TGTGCCAGTAGAGTGTCCCGCCGTTGGGGGGACGAGCAGTACTTC; CDR3aa: CASRVSRRWGDEQYF
d_gene: -; len: 13; v_gene: TRBV7-9; j_gene: TRBJ1-5; abundance: -; CDR3nt: TGTGCCAGCAGCTTGGGGAGTACTCAGCCCCAGCATTTT; CDR3aa: CASSLGSTQPQHF
d_gene: -; len: 13; v_gene: TRBV7-2; j_gene: TRBJ2-3; abundance: -; CDR3nt: TGTGCCAGCAGCTTAGGCGGGATTGGTACGCAGTATTTT; CDR3aa: CASSLGGIGTQYF
d_gene: -; len: 15; v_gene: TRBV4-1; j_gene: TRBJ1-2; abundance: few; CDR3nt: TGCGCCAGCAGCCAAGAGGACGGAGGCAACTATGGCTACACCTTC; CDR3aa: CASSQEDGGNYGYTF
d_gene: TRBD1; len: 15; v_gene: TRBV29-1; j_gene: TRBJ2-7; abundance: -; CDR3nt: TGCAGCGTTTCCGTTCGGGACAGGGGGCTGGGAGAGCAGTACTTC; CDR3aa: CSVSVRDRGLGEQYF
d_gene: -; len: 12; v_gene: TRBV27; j_gene: TRBJ1-1; abundance: few; CDR3nt: TGTGCCAGCAGCCGATCGGGGTTGGGAGCTTTCTTT; CDR3aa: CASSRSGLGAFF
d_gene: -; len: 15; v_gene: TRBV29-1; j_gene: TRBJ1-2; abundance: few; CDR3nt: TGCAGCGTTGAAAAGGGGTATACCGATGTTGGTGGCTACACCTTC; CDR3aa: CSVEKGYTDVGGYTF
d_gene: -; len: 16; v_gene: TRBV6-4; j_gene: TRBJ1-5; abundance: -; CDR3nt: TGTGCCAGCAGTGACTCGATTAAGGACATTAATCAGCCCCAGCATTTT; CDR3aa: CASSDSIKDINQPQHF
d_gene: -; len: 14; v_gene: TRBV29-1; j_gene: TRBJ1-1; abundance: few; CDR3nt: TGCAGCGTCGGTAGGGGAAGTATGAACACTGAAGCTTTCTTT; CDR3aa: CSVGRGSMNTEAFF
d_gene: -; len: 14; v_gene: TRBV4-1; j_gene: TRBJ1-2; abundance: few; CDR3nt: TGCGCCAGCAGCCAGCACGGGGTCGGAGAAGGCTACACCTTC; CDR3aa: CASSQHGVGEGYTF
d_gene: -; len: 13; v_gene: TRBV4-2; j_gene: TRBJ1-4; abundance: -; CDR3nt: TGTGCCAGCTCGAAAACAGGGTCAGAAAAACTGTTTTTT; CDR3aa: CASSKTGSEKLFF
d_gene: -; len: 16; v_gene: TRBV4-1; j_gene: TRBJ1-6; abundance: -; CDR3nt: TGCGCCAGCAGCCGAGCCATTACAGGGCTCAATTCACCCCTCCACTTT; CDR3aa: CASSRAITGLNSPLHF
d_gene: TRBD1; len: 17; v_gene: TRBV30; j_gene: TRBJ2-1; abundance: few; CDR3nt: TGTGCCTGGACCCTGCCAGGGGACAGAAGCTCCTACAATGAGCAGTTCTTC; CDR3aa: CAWTLPGDRSSYNEQFF
d_gene: -; len: 15; v_gene: TRBV5-4; j_gene: TRBJ1-2; abundance: -; CDR3nt: TGTGCCAGCAGCTCCGATCCGGGGGGGAACTATGGCTACACCTTC; CDR3aa: CASSSDPGGNYGYTF
d_gene: -; len: 12; v_gene: TRBV5-1; j_gene: TRBJ1-2; abundance: -; CDR3nt: TGCGCCAGCAGCTTGATCGGGGATGGCTACACCTTC; CDR3aa: CASSLIGDGYTF
d_gene: TRBD1; len: 14; v_gene: TRBV19; j_gene: TRBJ1-2; abundance: few; CDR3nt: TGTGCCAGTAGTATCTTCGGGACAGGGAAAGGCTACACCTTC; CDR3aa: CASSIFGTGKGYTF
d_gene: -; len: 15; v_gene: TRBV18; j_gene: TRBJ1-1; abundance: -; CDR3nt: TGTGCCAGCTACCCCCCGGCAGGGCAGAACACTGAAGCTTTCTTT; CDR3aa: CASYPPAGQNTEAFF
d_gene: TRBD2; len: 16; v_gene: TRBV5-1; j_gene: TRBJ2-3; abundance: few; CDR3nt: TGCGCCAGCAGCTTTGGGACTAGCGGATTCACAGATACGCAGTATTTT; CDR3aa: CASSFGTSGFTDTQYF
d_gene: -; len: 14; v_gene: TRBV19; j_gene: TRBJ1-5; abundance: -; CDR3nt: TGTGCCAGTACAGGGGCCCCCAGCAATCAGCCCCAGCATTTT; CDR3aa: CASTGAPSNQPQHF
d_gene: TRBD2; len: 15; v_gene: TRBV5-4; j_gene: TRBJ2-7; abundance: -; CDR3nt: TGTGCCAGCAGCCCGGGCGGGGAGGGCTCCTACGAGCAGTACTTC; CDR3aa: CASSPGGEGSYEQYF
d_gene: -; len: 14; v_gene: TRBV5-4; j_gene: TRBJ2-5; abundance: few; CDR3nt: TGTGCCAGCAGCTTGGCCGTCAGCCAAGAGACCCAGTACTTC; CDR3aa: CASSLAVSQETQYF
d_gene: TRBD1; len: 15; v_gene: TRBV9; j_gene: TRBJ1-5; abundance: -; CDR3nt: TGTGCCAGCAGCGAGGGACAGGCGGTCAATCAGCCCCAGCATTTT; CDR3aa: CASSEGQAVNQPQHF
d_gene: TRBD2; len: 14; v_gene: TRBV5-4; j_gene: TRBJ2-1; abundance: -; CDR3nt: TGTGCCAGCAGCTCTACTAGCGGGAGTTTTCAGCAGTTCTTC; CDR3aa: CASSSTSGSFQQFF
d_gene: TRBD2; len: 14; v_gene: TRBV11-3; j_gene: TRBJ2-5; abundance: -; CDR3nt: TGTGCCAGCAGCACACGTAGCGGGGGAGAGACCCAGTACTTC; CDR3aa: CASSTRSGGETQYF
d_gene: TRBD1; len: 14; v_gene: TRBV5-1; j_gene: TRBJ2-5; abundance: few; CDR3nt: TGCGCCAGCAGCTTGGGACAGGGGAAAGAGACCCAGTACTTC; CDR3aa: CASSLGQGKETQYF
d_gene: TRBD1; len: 15; v_gene: TRBV6-5; j_gene: TRBJ1-3; abundance: few; CDR3nt: TGTGCCAGCAGTTACTCGACAGGGGTTGGAAACACCATATATTTT; CDR3aa: CASSYSTGVGNTIYF
d_gene: TRBD2; len: 16; v_gene: TRBV7-9; j_gene: TRBJ2-3; abundance: -; CDR3nt: TGTGCCAGCAGGGCCGGGACTAGCGGGAGCACAGATACGCAGTATTTT; CDR3aa: CASRAGTSGSTDTQYF
d_gene: -; len: 16; v_gene: TRBV10-2; j_gene: TRBJ1-1; abundance: few; CDR3nt: TGCGCCAGCAGTGGCATAATTGGACAGCGGAACACTGAAGCTTTCTTT; CDR3aa: CASSGIIGQRNTEAFF
d_gene: TRBD1; len: 13; v_gene: TRBV5-4; j_gene: TRBJ1-1; abundance: few; CDR3nt: TGTGCCAGCAGGAGGACAGGGGGCACTGAAGCTTTCTTT; CDR3aa: CASRRTGGTEAFF
d_gene: -; len: 13; v_gene: TRBV9; j_gene: TRBJ1-1; abundance: -; CDR3nt: TGTGCCAGCAGCTCCCGACAGAACACTGAAGCTTTCTTT; CDR3aa: CASSSRQNTEAFF
d_gene: -; len: 11; v_gene: TRBV20-1; j_gene: TRBJ2-3; abundance: few; CDR3nt: TGCAGTGCTAACTTACTAGATACGCAGTATTTT; CDR3aa: CSANLLDTQYF
d_gene: -; len: 16; v_gene: TRBV10-3; j_gene: TRBJ2-2; abundance: -; CDR3nt: TGTGCCATCAGTGAGTCCGGGCAGGGAAACACCGGGGAGCTGTTTTTT; CDR3aa: CAISESGQGNTGELFF
d_gene: -; len: 14; v_gene: TRBV11-2; j_gene: TRBJ1-2; abundance: -; CDR3nt: TGTGCCAGCAGCTTGGCCGGGTCGGACTATGGCTACACCTTC; CDR3aa: CASSLAGSDYGYTF
d_gene: TRBD1; len: 13; v_gene: TRBV11-2; j_gene: TRBJ1-2; abundance: few; CDR3nt: TGTGCCAGCATCCGAGACAGGGCCCATGGCTACACCTTC; CDR3aa: CASIRDRAHGYTF
d_gene: TRBD2; len: 16; v_gene: TRBV19; j_gene: TRBJ2-7; abundance: -; CDR3nt: TGTGCCAGTACTCCAGGGCGGGGGGACCACCCCTACGAGCAGTACTTC; CDR3aa: CASTPGRGDHPYEQYF
d_gene: -; len: 13; v_gene: TRBV5-5; j_gene: TRBJ2-1; abundance: -; CDR3nt: TGTGCCAGCAGCTTCAGGATAGCGAATGAGCAGTTCTTC; CDR3aa: CASSFRIANEQFF
d_gene: -; len: 15; v_gene: TRBV7-9; j_gene: TRBJ2-3; abundance: few; CDR3nt: TGTGCCAGCAGCTTAGGGACTGCGAGCACAGATACGCAGTATTTT; CDR3aa: CASSLGTASTDTQYF
d_gene: -; len: 14; v_gene: TRBV5-4; j_gene: TRBJ1-1; abundance: once; CDR3nt: TGTGCCATCGCCATGTGGCAGGCGAACACTGAAGCTTTCTTT; CDR3aa: CAIAMWQANTEAFF
d_gene: TRBD1; len: 15; v_gene: TRBV5-1; j_gene: TRBJ1-2; abundance: -; CDR3nt: TGCGCCAGCAGCCCCCGGGACAGAGCTAACTATGGCTACACCTTC; CDR3aa: CASSPRDRANYGYTF
d_gene: -; len: 15; v_gene: TRBV15; j_gene: TRBJ1-5; abundance: few; CDR3nt: TGTGCCACCAGCAGACATACGACAGGACATCAGCCCCAGCATTTT; CDR3aa: CATSRHTTGHQPQHF
d_gene: -; len: 14; v_gene: TRBV7-2; j_gene: TRBJ1-1; abundance: -; CDR3nt: TGTGCCAGCAGCTTAGGTCCCCAGAACACTGAAGCTTTCTTT; CDR3aa: CASSLGPQNTEAFF
d_gene: TRBD2; len: 15; v_gene: TRBV27; j_gene: TRBJ2-3; abundance: -; CDR3nt: TGTGCCAGCAGCTCCAGCGGGGGGCGCACAGATACGCAGTATTTT; CDR3aa: CASSSSGGRTDTQYF
d_gene: -; len: 13; v_gene: TRBV2; j_gene: TRBJ2-7; abundance: -; CDR3nt: TGTGCCAGCACTCGGGACACCCAGGGCGAGCAGTACTTC; CDR3aa: CASTRDTQGEQYF
d_gene: TRBD2; len: 19; v_gene: TRBV30; j_gene: TRBJ2-4; abundance: few; CDR3nt: TGTGCCTGGAGCCGTACCCGGACTAGCCTGGGGGCTAGCGGGAGCATTCAGTACTTC; CDR3aa: CAWSRTRTSLGASGSIQYF
d_gene: -; len: 13; v_gene: TRBV6-1; j_gene: TRBJ2-1; abundance: -; CDR3nt: TGTGCCAGCAGTGTGAAACTCAACAATGAGCAGTTCTTC; CDR3aa: CASSVKLNNEQFF
d_gene: -; len: 15; v_gene: TRBV30; j_gene: TRBJ1-4; abundance: -; CDR3nt: TGTGCCTGGAGTGTAGCGACAGATACTAATGAAAAACTGTTTTTT; CDR3aa: CAWSVATDTNEKLFF
d_gene: TRBD2; len: 19; v_gene: TRBV2; j_gene: TRBJ2-3; abundance: -; CDR3nt: TGTGCCAGCAGTGAACCCCTAGCGGGGGGGCCTCCTAGCACAGATACGCAGTATTTT; CDR3aa: CASSEPLAGGPPSTDTQYF
d_gene: -; len: 14; v_gene: TRBV7-9; j_gene: TRBJ1-2; abundance: -; CDR3nt: TGTGCCAGCAGCTTAGCCCCTCCCAACTATGGCTACACCTTC; CDR3aa: CASSLAPPNYGYTF
d_gene: -; len: 14; v_gene: TRBV25-1; j_gene: TRBJ1-1; abundance: -; CDR3nt: TGTGCCAGCAGTGCTTCAATTAGGAACACTGAAGCTTTCTTT; CDR3aa: CASSASIRNTEAFF
d_gene: -; len: 12; v_gene: TRBV7-9; j_gene: TRBJ2-5; abundance: -; CDR3nt: TGTGCCAGCAGCAGCTCTACGGAGACCCAGTACTTC; CDR3aa: CASSSSTETQYF